This TCR beta chain derives from a study of blood T cell repertoires in COVID-19. Libraries were prepared by immunoSEQ multiplex PCR; TCRdb keeps only in-frame clonotypes and omits some of them. Of more than 350,000 clones listed, roughly 86% are singletons. Trimming removed 5 bases from V and 6 bases from J; junction bases left unmatched: 16. This CDR3 has 18 amino acids. Germline V gives CDR1 LNHDA, CDR2 SQIVND (reference sequence). This clone occurred once. This chain joins TRBV19 and TRBJ2-3; 11 positions match TRBD2. The TCR originated in a woman younger than 45 with COVID-19, enrolled during active disease. The sequenced material came from peripheral blood. Here the CDR3 reads CASSPAPGDSGRADTQYF. For the CDR3, the DNA is TGTGCCAGTAGTCCGGCCCCGGGGGATAGCGGGAGGGCCGATACGCAGTATTTT.